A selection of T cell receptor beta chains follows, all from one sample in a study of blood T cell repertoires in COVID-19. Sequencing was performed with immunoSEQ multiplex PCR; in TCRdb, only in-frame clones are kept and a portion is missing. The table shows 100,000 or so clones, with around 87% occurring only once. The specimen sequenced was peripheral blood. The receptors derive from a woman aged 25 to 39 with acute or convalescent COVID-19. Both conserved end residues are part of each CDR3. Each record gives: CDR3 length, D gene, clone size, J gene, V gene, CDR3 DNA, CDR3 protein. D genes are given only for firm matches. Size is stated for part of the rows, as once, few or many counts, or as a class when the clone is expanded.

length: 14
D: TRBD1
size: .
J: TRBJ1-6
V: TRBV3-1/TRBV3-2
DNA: TGTGCCAGCAGCCTTCGGGACAGGGGTTCACCCCTCCACTTT
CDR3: CASSLRDRGSPLHF

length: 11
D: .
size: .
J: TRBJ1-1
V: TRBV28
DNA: TGTGCTTCCCTGGCGGGACGAGAAGCTTTCTTT
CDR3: CASLAGREAFF

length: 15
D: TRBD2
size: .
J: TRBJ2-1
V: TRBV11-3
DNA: TGTGCCAGCAGCTTAGGGGCGGGGGGGCCCGATGAGCAGTTCTTC
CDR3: CASSLGAGGPDEQFF

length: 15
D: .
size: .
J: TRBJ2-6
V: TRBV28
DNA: TGTGCCAGCACCTCTCGGGGTTCTGGGGCCAACGTCCTGACTTTC
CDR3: CASTSRGSGANVLTF

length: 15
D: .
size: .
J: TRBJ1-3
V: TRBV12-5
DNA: TGTGCTAGTGGTTTGGGGGACACCGCTGGAAACACCATATATTTT
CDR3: CASGLGDTAGNTIYF

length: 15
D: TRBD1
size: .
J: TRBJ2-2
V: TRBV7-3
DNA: TGTGCCAGCAGCTTACGGACAGGAAACACCGGGGAGCTGTTTTTT
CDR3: CASSLRTGNTGELFF

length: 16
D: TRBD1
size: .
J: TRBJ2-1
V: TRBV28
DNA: TGTGCCAGCAGCCCAATTCCAGGGGGTTATGACAATGAGCAGTTCTTC
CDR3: CASSPIPGGYDNEQFF

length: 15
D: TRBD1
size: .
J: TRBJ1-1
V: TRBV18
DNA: TGTGCCAGCTCACCATTAGACAGGGCGGACGGTGAAGCTTTCTTT
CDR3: CASSPLDRADGEAFF

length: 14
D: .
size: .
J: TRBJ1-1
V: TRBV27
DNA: TGTGCCAGCAGTAACTCCGGGATATTCACTGAAGCTTTCTTT
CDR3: CASSNSGIFTEAFF

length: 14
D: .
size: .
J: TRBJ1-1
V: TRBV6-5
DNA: TGTGCCAGCAGTCCAACGACTGAGAACACTGAAGCTTTCTTT
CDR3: CASSPTTENTEAFF

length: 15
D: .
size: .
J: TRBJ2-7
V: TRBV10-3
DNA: TGTGCCATCAGTGAGTCCGCGAACAGGGTTAGCGAGCAGTACTTC
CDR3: CAISESANRVSEQYF

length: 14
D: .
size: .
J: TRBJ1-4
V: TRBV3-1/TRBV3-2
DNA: TGTGCCAGCAGCGGGGGGGTAAGGAATGAAAAACTGTTTTTT
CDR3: CASSGGVRNEKLFF

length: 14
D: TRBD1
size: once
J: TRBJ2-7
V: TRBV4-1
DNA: TGCGCCAGCAGCCAAGGACAGGGAATCTACGAGCAGTACTTC
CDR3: CASSQGQGIYEQYF

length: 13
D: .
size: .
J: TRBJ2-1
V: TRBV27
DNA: TGTGCCAGCAGTTCTCCGGGTATCAATGAGCAGTTCTTC
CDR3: CASSSPGINEQFF

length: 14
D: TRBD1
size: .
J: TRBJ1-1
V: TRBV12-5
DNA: TGTGCTAGTGGTTTGTTTCACCAGGGGGCAACAGCTTTCTTT
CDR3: CASGLFHQGATAFF

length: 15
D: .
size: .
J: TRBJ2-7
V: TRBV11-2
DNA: TGTGCCAGCACCGATCCGGGTCCAGCGGGCCACGAGCAGTACTTC
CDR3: CASTDPGPAGHEQYF

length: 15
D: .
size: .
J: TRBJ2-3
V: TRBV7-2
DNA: TGTGCCAGCAGCTTAGAAGGGGTTACCACAGATACGCAGTATTTT
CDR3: CASSLEGVTTDTQYF

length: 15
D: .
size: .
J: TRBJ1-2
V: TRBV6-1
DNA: TGTGCCAGCAGTGAGGTTAAGACAGCCCTCTATGGCTACACCTTC
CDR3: CASSEVKTALYGYTF

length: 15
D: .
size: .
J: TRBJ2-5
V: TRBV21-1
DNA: TGTGCCAGCAGCAAAGCTTTCGACAGGCTAGAGACCCAGTACTTC
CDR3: CASSKAFDRLETQYF

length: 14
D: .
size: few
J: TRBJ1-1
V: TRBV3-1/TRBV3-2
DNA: TGTGCCTCTCAACAAGGGGGAGCGAACACTGAAGCTTTCTTT
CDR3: CASQQGGANTEAFF

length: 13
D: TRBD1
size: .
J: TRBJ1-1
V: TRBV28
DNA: TGTGCCAGCAGAGCGACAGGGGGGGCGGGAGCTTTCTTT
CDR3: CASRATGGAGAFF

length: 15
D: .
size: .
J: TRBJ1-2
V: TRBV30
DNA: TGTGCCTGGAGTGTACCAGGGAAAAACCCCTATGGCTACACCTTC
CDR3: CAWSVPGKNPYGYTF